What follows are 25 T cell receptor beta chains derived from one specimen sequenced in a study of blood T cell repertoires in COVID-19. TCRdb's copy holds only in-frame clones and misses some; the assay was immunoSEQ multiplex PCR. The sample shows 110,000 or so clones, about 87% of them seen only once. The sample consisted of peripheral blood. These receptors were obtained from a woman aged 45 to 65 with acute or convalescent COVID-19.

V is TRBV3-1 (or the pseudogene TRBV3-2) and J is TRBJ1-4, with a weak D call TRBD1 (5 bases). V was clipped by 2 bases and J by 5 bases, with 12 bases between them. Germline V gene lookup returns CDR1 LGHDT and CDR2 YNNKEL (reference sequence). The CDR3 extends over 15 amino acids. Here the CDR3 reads CASSQPGTRNEKLFF. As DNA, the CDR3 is TGTGCCAGCAGCCAACCCGGGACTCGGAATGAAAAACTGTTTTTT.

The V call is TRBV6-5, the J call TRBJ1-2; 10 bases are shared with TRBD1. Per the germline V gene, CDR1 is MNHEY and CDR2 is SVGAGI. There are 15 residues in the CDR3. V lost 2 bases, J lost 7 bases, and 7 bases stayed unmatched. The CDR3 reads CASSYEGTGAGGYTF. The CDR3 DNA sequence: TGTGCCAGCAGTTACGAAGGGACAGGGGCTGGTGGCTACACCTTC.

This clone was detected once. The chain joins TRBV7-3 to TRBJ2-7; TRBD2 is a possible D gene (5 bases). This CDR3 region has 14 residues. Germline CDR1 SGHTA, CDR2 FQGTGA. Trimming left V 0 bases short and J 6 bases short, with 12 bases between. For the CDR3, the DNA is TGTGCCAGCAGCTTAACACGGGATCGCGGCGAGCAGTACTTC. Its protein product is CASSLTRDRGEQYF.

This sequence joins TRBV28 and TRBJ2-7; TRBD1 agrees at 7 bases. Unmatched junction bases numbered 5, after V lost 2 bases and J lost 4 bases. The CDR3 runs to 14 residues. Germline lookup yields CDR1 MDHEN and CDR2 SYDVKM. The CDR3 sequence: CASSLGAGGYEQYF. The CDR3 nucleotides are TGTGCCAGCAGTTTAGGTGCAGGGGGTTACGAGCAGTACTTC. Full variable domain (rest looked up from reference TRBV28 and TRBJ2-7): DVKVTQSSRYLVKRTGEKVFLECVQDMDHENMFWYRQDPGLGLRLIYFSYDVKMKEKGDIPEGYSVSREKKERFSLILESASTNQTSMYLCASSLGAGGYEQYFGPGTRLTVT.

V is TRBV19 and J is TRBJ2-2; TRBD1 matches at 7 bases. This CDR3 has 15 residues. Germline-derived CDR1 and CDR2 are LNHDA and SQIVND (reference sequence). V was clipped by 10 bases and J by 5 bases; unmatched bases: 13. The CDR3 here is CATQEAAGGTGELFF. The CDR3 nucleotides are TGTGCCACCCAGGAGGCGGCAGGGGGAACCGGGGAGCTGTTTTTT.

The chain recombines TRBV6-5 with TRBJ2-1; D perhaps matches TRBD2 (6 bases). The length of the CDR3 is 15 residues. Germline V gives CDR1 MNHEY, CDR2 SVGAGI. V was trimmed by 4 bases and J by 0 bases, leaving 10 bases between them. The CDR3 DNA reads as TGTGCCAGCAGTTTGGACGGGAGCTCCTACAATGAGCAGTTCTTC. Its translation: CASSLDGSSYNEQFF.

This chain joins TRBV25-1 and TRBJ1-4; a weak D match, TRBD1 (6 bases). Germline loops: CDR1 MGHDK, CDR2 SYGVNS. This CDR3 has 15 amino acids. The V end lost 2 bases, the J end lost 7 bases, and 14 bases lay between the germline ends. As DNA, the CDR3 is TGTGCCAGCAGTGAAGGGGGCAGGGCTACTGAAAAACTGTTTTTT. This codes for CASSEGGRATEKLFF.

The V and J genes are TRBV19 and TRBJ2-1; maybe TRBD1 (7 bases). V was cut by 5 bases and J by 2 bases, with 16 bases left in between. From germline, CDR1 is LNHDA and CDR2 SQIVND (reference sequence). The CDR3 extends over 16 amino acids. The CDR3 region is CASSGPGGYPYNEQFF. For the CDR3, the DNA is TGTGCCAGTAGTGGCCCAGGGGGGTATCCCTACAATGAGCAGTTCTTC.

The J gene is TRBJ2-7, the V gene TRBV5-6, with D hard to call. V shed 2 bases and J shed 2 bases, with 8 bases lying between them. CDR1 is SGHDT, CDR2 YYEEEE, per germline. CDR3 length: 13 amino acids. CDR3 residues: CASSFQNPYEQYF. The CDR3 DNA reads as TGTGCCAGCAGCTTTCAGAATCCCTACGAGCAGTACTTC.

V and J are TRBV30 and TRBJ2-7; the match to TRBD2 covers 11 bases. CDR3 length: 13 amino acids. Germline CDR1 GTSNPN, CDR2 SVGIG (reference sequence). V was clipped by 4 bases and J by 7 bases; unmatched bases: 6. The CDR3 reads CAWNIAGGQEQYF. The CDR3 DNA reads TGTGCCTGGAATATAGCGGGAGGGCAGGAGCAGTACTTC.

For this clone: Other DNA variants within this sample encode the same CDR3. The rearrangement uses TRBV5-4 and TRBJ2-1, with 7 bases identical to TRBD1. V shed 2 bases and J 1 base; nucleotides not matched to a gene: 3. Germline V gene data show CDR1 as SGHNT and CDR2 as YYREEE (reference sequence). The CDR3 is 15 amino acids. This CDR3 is CASSLGGSSYNEQFF. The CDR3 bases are TGTGCCAGCAGCTTAGGGGGCTCTTCCTACAATGAGCAGTTCTTC.

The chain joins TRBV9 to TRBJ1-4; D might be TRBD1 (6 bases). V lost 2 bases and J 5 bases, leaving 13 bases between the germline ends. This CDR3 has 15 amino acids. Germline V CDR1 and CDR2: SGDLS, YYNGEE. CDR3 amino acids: CASSVQGRFNEKLFF. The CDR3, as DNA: TGTGCCAGCAGCGTCCAGGGGAGATTCAATGAAAAACTGTTTTTT. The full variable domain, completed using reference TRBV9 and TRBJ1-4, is DSGVTQTPKHLITATGQRVTLRCSPRSGDLSVYWYQQSLDQGLQFLIQYYNGEERAKGNILERFSAQQFPDLHSELNLSSLELGDSALYFCASSVQGRFNEKLFFGSGTQLSVL.

The CDR3 DNA is TGTGCCAGCAGCACACTAGGGACTAGCGGTAACGAGCAGTACTTC. Translation gives CASSTLGTSGNEQYF. The chain recombines TRBV7-2 with TRBJ2-7, with TRBD2 matching 11 bases. Germline V gene sequence: CDR1 SGHTA, CDR2 FQGNSA. CDR3 length equals 15 residues. Trimming at V came to 5 bases and at J to 5 bases, leaving 8 bases not matched to a gene. Filled out from reference TRBV7-2 and TRBJ2-7, the complete variable domain reads GAGVSQSPSNKVTEKGKDVELRCDPISGHTALYWYRQSLGQGLEFLIYFQGNSAPDKSGLPSDRFSAERTGGSVSTLTIQRTQQEDSAVYLCASSTLGTSGNEQYFGPGTRLTVT.

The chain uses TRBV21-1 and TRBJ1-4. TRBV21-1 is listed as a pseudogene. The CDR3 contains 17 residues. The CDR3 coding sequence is TGTGCCAGCAGCAAAAATGGGTGGCGGGGAACTAATGAAAAACTGTTTTTT. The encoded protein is CASSKNGWRGTNEKLFF.

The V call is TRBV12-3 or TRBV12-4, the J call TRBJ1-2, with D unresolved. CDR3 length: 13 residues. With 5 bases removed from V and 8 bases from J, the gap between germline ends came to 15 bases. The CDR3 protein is CASSIRGGMGYTF. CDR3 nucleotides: TGTGCCAGCAGTATTCGGGGAGGAATGGGCTACACCTTC.

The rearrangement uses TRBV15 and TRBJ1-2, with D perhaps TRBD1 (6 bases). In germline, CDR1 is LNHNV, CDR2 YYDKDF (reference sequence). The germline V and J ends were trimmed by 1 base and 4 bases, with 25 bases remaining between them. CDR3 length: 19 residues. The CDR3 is CATSRVFRKGTTSGYGYTF. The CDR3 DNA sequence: TGTGCCACCAGCAGAGTATTCAGGAAAGGGACAACCAGTGGCTATGGCTACACCTTC.

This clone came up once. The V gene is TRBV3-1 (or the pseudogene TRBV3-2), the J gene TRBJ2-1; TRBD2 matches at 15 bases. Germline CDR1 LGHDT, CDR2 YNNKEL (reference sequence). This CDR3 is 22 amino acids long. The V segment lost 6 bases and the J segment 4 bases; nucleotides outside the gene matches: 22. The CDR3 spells CASSRIPRTSGGAEHIYNEQFF. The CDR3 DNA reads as TGTGCCAGCAGTCGAATTCCTAGGACTAGCGGGGGGGCCGAGCATATTTACAATGAGCAGTTCTTC.

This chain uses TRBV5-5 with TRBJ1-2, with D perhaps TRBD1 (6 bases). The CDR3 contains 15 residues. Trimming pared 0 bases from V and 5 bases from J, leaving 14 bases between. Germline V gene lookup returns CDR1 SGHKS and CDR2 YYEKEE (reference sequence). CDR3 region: CASSLAVQGSYGYTF. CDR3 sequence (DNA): TGTGCCAGCAGCTTGGCCGTACAGGGTAGTTATGGCTACACCTTC.

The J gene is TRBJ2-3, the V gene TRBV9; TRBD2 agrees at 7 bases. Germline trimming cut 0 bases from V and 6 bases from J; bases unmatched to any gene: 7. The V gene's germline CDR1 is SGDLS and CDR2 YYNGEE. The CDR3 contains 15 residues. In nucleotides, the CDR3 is TGTGCCAGCAGCGTAGCGGGCGGGAGAGGGGATACGCAGTATTTT. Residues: CASSVAGGRGDTQYF.

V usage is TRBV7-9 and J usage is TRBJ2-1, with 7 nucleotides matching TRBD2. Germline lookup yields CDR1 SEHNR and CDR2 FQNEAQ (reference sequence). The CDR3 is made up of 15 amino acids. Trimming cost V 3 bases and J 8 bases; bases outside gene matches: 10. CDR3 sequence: CASSFLATSADEQFF. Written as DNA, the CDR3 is TGTGCCAGCAGCTTCCTAGCTACTAGCGCGGATGAGCAGTTCTTC.

CDR3 DNA: TGTGCCAGCCCTCATCAAGTAGACGGAGTAAACACCGGGGAGCTGTTTTTT. Protein sequence: CASPHQVDGVNTGELFF. The chain uses TRBV25-1 and TRBJ2-2; D not certain. Trimming shortened V by 8 bases and J by 2 bases, and 21 bases separated the two germline ends. The CDR3 spans 17 residues. The germline gives CDR1 MGHDK, CDR2 SYGVNS.

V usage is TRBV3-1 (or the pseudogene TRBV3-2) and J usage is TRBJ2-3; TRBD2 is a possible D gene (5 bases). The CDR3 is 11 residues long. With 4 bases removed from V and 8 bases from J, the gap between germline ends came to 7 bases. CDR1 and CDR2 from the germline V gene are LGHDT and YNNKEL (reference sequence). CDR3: CASSPSGTQYF. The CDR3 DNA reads TGTGCCAGCAGCCCAAGCGGTACGCAGTATTTT.

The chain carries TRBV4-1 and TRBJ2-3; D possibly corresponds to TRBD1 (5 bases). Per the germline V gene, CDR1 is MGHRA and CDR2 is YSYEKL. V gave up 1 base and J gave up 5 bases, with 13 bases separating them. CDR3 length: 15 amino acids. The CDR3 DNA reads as TGCGCCAGCAGCCAAGCTTTGGCAGGGCAAGATACGCAGTATTTT. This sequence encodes CASSQALAGQDTQYF.

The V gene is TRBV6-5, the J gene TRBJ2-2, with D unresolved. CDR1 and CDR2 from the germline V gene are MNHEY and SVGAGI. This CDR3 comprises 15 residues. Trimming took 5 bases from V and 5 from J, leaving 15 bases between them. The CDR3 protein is CASSTLGSITGELFF. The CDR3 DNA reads TGTGCCAGCAGTACCCTGGGCAGTATAACCGGGGAGCTGTTTTTT.

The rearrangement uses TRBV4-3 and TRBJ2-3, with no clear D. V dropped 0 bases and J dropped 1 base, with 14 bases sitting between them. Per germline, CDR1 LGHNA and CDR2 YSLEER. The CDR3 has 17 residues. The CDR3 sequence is CASSQDLYGSGTDTQYF. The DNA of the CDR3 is TGCGCCAGCAGCCAAGATCTGTACGGAAGCGGCACAGATACGCAGTATTTT.